This T cell receptor (beta chain) was sequenced for a study of blood T cell repertoires in COVID-19. This CDR3 comprises 16 residues. V lost 4 bases, J lost 0 bases, and 4 bases stayed unmatched. Germline lookup yields CDR1 SGHRS and CDR2 YFSETQ. Original data processing: Quantification of nucleated cells was approximated via reference gene primer amplification. Method: immunoSEQ multiplex PCR; TCRdb's copy keeps in-frame clones and lacks some. Clonal size and the V and J genes are those of that table, whereas D and trimming came from the DNA. This sample has about 230,000 clones; 84% occur once, and the top ten carry around 2.5%.

The sequencing sample was made of peripheral blood. This receptor was identified in a man aged 35 to 55 who had recovered from COVID-19. This chain links TRBV5-1 with TRBJ2-3; 11 bases align to TRBD2. The CDR3 loop reads CASSPGLAESTDTQYF. The CDR3 DNA reads TGCGCCAGCAGCCCGGGACTAGCGGAGAGCACAGATACGCAGTATTTT.